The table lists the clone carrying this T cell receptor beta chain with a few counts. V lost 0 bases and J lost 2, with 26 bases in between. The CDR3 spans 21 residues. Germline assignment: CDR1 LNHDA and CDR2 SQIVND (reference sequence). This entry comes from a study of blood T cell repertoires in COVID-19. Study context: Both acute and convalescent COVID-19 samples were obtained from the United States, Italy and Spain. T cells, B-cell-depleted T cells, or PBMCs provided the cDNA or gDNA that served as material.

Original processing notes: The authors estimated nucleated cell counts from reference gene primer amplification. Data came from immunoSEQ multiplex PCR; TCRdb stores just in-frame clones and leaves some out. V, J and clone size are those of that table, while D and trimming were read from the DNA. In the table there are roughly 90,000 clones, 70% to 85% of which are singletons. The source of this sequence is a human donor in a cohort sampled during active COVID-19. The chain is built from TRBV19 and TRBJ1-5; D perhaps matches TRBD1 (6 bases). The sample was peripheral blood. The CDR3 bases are TGTGCCAGTAGTATAGATTACCGGGTGCGGGGGGGGGCAAAGGGCAATCAGCCCCAGCATTTT. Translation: CASSIDYRVRGGAKGNQPQHF.